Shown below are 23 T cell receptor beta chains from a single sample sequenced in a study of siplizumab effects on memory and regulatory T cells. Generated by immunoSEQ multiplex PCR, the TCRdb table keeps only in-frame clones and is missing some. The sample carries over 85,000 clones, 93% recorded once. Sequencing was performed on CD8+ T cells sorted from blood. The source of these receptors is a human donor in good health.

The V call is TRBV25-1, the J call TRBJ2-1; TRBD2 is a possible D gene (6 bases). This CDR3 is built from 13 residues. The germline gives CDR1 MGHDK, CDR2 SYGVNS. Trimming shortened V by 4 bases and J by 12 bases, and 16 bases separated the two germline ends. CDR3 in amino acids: CASSGKGLLGQFF. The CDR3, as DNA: TGTGCCAGCAGTGGAAAGGGACTCTTAGGGCAGTTCTTC.

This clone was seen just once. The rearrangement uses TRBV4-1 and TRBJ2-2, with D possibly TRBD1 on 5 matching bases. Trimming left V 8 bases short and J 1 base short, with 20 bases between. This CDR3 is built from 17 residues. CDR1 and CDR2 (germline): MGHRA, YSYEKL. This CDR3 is CASGSRLGEMNTGELFF. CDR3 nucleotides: TGCGCCAGCGGGTCAAGATTAGGGGAAATGAACACCGGGGAGCTGTTTTTT.

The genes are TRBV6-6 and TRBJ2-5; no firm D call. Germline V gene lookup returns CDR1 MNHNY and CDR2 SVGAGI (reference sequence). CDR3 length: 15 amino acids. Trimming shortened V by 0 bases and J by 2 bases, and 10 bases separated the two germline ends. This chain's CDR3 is CASSYSPAPQETQYF. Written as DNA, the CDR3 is TGTGCCAGCAGTTACTCCCCGGCACCGCAAGAGACCCAGTACTTC.

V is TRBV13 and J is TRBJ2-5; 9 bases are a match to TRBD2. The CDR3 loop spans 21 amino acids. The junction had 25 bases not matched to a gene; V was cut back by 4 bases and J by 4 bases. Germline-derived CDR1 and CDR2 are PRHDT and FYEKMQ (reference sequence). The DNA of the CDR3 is TGTGCCAGCAGCTCGACCGAACTTAAGAGGTTAGCGGGAGACGTGGGAGAGACCCAGTACTTC. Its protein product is CASSSTELKRLAGDVGETQYF.

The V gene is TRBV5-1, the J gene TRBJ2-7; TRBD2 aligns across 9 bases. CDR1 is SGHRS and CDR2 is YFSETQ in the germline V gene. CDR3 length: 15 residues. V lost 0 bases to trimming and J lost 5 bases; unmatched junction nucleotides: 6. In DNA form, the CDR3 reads TGCGCCAGCAGCTTGGTAGTAGCGGGAGCGAACGAGCAGTACTTC. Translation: CASSLVVAGANEQYF.

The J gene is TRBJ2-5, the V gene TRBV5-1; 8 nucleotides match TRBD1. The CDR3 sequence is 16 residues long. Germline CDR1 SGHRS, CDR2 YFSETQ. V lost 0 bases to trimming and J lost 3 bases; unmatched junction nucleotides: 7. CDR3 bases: TGCGCCAGCAGCTTGGTTTTACAGGGGGATGAAGAGACCCAGTACTTC. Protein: CASSLVLQGDEETQYF.

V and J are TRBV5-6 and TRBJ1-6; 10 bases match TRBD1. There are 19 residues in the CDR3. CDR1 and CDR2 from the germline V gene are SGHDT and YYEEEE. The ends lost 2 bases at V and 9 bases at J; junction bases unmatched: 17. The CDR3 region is CASSLRGQGTLTDSSPLHF. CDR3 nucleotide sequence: TGTGCCAGCAGCTTAAGGGGACAGGGGACTCTAACGGACAGTTCACCCCTCCACTTT.

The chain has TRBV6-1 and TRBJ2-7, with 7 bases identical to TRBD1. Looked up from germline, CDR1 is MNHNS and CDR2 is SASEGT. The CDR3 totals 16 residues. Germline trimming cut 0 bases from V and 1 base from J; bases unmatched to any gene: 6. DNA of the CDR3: TGTGCCAGCAGTGAAGCTGTGGGACAGCCTTCCTACGAGCAGTACTTC. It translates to CASSEAVGQPSYEQYF.

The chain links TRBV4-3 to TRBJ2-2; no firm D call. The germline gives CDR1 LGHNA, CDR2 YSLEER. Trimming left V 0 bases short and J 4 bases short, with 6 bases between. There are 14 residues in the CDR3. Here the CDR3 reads CASSQDKVTGELFF. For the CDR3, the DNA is TGCGCCAGCAGCCAAGATAAGGTCACCGGGGAGCTGTTTTTT.

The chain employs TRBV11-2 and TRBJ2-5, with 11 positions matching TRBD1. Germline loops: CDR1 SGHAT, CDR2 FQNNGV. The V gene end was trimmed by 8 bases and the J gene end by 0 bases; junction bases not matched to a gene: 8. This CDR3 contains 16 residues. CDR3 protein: CASSSGTGGYQETQYF. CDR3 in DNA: TGTGCCAGCTCCTCCGGGACAGGGGGATACCAAGAGACCCAGTACTTC.

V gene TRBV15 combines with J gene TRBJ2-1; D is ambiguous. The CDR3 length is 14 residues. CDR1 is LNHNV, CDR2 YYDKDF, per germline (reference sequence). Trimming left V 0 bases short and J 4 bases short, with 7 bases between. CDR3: CATSREPRYNEQFF. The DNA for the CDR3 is TGTGCCACCAGCAGAGAGCCACGTTACAATGAGCAGTTCTTC.

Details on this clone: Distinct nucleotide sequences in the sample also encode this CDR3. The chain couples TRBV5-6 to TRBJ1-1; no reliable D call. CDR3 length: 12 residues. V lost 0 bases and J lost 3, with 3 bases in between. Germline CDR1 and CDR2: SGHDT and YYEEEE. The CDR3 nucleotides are TGTGCCAGCAGCTTGGGGGACACTGAAGCTTTCTTT. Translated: CASSLGDTEAFF.

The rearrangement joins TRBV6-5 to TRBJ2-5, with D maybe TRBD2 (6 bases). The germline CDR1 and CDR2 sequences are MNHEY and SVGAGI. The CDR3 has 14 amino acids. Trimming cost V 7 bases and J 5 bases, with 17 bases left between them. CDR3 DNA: TGTGCCAGCAACTCAAACGGGGGATCGGAGACCCAGTACTTC. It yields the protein CASNSNGGSETQYF.

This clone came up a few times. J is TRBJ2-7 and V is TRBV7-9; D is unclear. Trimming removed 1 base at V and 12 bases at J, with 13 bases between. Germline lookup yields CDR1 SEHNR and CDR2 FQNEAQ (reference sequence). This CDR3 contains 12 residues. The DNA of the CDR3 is TGTGCCAGCAGCTTAGGACCCAGCCTCGGGTACTTC. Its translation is CASSLGPSLGYF.

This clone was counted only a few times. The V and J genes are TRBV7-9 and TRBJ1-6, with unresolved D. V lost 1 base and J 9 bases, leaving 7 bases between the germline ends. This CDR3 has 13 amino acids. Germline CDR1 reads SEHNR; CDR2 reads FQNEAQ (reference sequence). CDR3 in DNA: TGTGCCAGCAGCTTAGTTGAGAGTTCACCCCTCCACTTT. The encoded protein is CASSLVESSPLHF.

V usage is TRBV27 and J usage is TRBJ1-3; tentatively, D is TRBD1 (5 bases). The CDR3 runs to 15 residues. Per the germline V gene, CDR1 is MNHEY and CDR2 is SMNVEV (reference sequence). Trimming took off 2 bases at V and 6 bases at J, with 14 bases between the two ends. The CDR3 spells CASSLGGTGENTIYF. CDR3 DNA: TGTGCCAGCAGTTTAGGGGGGACCGGGGAAAACACCATATATTTT.

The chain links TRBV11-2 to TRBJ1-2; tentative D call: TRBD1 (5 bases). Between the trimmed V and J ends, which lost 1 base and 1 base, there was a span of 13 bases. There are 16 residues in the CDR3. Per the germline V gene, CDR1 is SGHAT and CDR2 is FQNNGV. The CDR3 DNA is TGTGCCAGCAGCTTAGGAACAGGCCCGGTTAACTATGGCTACACCTTC. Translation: CASSLGTGPVNYGYTF.

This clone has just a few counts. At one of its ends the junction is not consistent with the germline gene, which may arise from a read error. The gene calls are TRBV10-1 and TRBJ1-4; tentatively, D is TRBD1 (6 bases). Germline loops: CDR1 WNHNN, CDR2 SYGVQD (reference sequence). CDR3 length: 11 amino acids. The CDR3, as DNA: TGCGCCAGACGACCAGAGACAGGCGAACGTTTT. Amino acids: CARRPETGERF.

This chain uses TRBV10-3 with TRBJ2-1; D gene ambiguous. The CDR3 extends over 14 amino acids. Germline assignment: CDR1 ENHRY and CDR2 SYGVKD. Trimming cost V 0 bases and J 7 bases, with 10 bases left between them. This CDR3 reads CAISESSRLNEQFF. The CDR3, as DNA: TGTGCCATCAGTGAGTCATCCAGACTGAATGAGCAGTTCTTC.

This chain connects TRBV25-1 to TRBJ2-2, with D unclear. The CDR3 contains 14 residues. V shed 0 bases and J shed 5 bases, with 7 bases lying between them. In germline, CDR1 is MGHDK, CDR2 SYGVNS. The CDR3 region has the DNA TGTGCCAGCAGTGAATACTTGAGTACCGGGGAGCTGTTTTTT. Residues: CASSEYLSTGELFF.

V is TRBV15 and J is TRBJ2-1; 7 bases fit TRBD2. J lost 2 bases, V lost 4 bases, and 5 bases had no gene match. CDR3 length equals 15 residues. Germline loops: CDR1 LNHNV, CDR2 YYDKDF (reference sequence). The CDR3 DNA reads TGTGCCACCAGCACGTGGGAGGGCCCCTACAATGAGCAGTTCTTC. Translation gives CATSTWEGPYNEQFF.

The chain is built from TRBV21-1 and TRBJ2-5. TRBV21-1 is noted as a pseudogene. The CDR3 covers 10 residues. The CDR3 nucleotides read TGTGCCAGCAGCAAACCCAACCCGTACTTC. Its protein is CASSKPNPYF.

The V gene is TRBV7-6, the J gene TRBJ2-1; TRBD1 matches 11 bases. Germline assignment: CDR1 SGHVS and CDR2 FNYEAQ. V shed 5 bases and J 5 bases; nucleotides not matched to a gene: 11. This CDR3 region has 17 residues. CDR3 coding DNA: TGTGCCAGCAGCCAAGATCCGGGACAGGGGGTCCACAATGAGCAGTTCTTC. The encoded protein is CASSQDPGQGVHNEQFF.